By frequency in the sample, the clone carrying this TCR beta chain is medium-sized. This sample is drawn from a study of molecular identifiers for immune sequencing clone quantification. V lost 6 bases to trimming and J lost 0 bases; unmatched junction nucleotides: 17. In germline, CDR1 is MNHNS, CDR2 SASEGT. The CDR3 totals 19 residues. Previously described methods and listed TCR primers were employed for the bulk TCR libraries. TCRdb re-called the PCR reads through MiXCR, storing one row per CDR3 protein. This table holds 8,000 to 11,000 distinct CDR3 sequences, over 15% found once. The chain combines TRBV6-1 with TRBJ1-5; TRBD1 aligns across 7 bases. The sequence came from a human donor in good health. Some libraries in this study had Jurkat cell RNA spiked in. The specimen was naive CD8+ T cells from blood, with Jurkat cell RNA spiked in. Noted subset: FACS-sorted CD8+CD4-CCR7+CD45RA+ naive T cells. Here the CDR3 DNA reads TGTGCCAGCAGCCACACCTCCGGGACAGTTACCCTTAGCAATCAGCCCCAGCATTTT. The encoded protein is CASSHTSGTVTLSNQPQHF.